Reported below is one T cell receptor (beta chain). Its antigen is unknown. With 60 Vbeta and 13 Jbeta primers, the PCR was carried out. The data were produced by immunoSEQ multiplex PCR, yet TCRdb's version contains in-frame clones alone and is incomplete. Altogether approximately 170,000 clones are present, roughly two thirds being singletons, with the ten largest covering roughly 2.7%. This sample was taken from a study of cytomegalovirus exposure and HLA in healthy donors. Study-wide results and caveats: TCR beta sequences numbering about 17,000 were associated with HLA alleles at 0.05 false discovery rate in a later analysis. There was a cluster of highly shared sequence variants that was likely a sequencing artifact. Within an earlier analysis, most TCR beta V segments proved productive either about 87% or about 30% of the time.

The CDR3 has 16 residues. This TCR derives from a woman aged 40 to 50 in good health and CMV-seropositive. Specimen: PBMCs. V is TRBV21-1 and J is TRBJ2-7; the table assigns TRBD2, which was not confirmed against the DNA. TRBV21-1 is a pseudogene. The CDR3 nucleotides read TGTGCCAGCAGCAAAGTCCAAGCGGGGGACTCCTACGAGCAGTACTTC. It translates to CASSKVQAGDSYEQYF.